This TCR beta chain was profiled in a study of blood T cells in healthy people across ages. Next came a second PCR, run for about 6 to 11 cycles, which used a sample-barcoded 5' primer along with a J-beta primer mix. A single record per CDR3 protein comes from TCRdb applying MiXCR to the 5' RACE reads. Here the sample spans some 1.6 million distinct CDR3 sequences, approximately 32% being singletons. General study points: TCR beta diversity was tightly associated with the proportion of naive T cells. Because sorting was not performed, PBMCs prevented conclusive naive versus antigen-experienced comparison. Possibly, changes in expanded clonotypes were confounded because donor CMV status was unknown.

The CDR3 runs to 16 residues. Germline assignment: CDR1 ENHRY and CDR2 SYGVKD. This clonotype was observed once. Its antigen is not identified. Germline and junction disagree at one end, which may indicate a read error. This receptor was obtained from a woman in her 30s in good health. V usage is TRBV10-3 and J usage is TRBJ2-6, with a weak D call TRBD2 (5 bases). The material sequenced was blood. The CDR3 DNA is TGTGCCATCCGTGAGGGCATTGTAACTGGGGCCAACGTCCTGACTTTC. This codes for CAIREGIVTGANVLTF.